The next 27 T cell receptor beta chains were all read from a single sample in a study of blood T cell repertoires in COVID-19. Sequencing was performed with immunoSEQ multiplex PCR; in TCRdb, only in-frame clones are kept and a portion is missing. The data show about 300,000 clones, more than 75% seen once. Source material: peripheral blood. The receptors here all came from an older man with acute or convalescent COVID-19.

The V gene is TRBV16, the J gene TRBJ1-6; 8 bases are a match to TRBD1. CDR3 length: 16 amino acids. The V and J ends lost 1 base and 8 bases, in that order; junction bases with no gene match: 7. CDR1 and CDR2 from the germline V gene are KGHSY and FQNENV. CDR3 sequence reads: CASSQYQGATDSPLHF. CDR3 in DNA: TGTGCCAGCAGCCAATATCAGGGGGCAACGGATTCACCCCTCCACTTT.

This chain links TRBV7-9 with TRBJ2-5, with 11 positions matching TRBD2. CDR1 and CDR2 (germline): SEHNR, FQNEAQ (reference sequence). J was trimmed by 0 bases and V by 5 bases; bases with no gene match: 14. This CDR3 region has 19 residues. CDR3 nucleotide sequence: TGTGCCAGCAGCCCCGGACTAGCGGGCGGGATTTTGTACCAAGAGACCCAGTACTTC. It codes for CASSPGLAGGILYQETQYF.

The chain links TRBV6-2 or TRBV6-3 to TRBJ1-2; 7 nucleotides agree with TRBD1. The V gene's germline CDR1 is MNHEY and CDR2 SVGEGT. This CDR3 comprises 14 residues. Trimming removed 6 bases from V and 2 bases from J; junction bases left unmatched: 6. CDR3 in DNA: TGTGCCAGCAGCCCAAGACAGGGCAACTATGGCTACACCTTC. It is translated as CASSPRQGNYGYTF.

This chain connects TRBV28 to TRBJ1-6, with D unresolved. Looked up from germline, CDR1 is MDHEN and CDR2 is SYDVKM. This CDR3 comprises 14 residues. Between the trimmed V and J ends, which lost 2 bases and 9 bases, there was a span of 11 bases. CDR3 sequence (DNA): TGTGCCAGCAGTTTAAGAGAGGTCGTTTCACCCCTCCACTTT. Amino acids: CASSLREVVSPLHF. The full variable domain, with the rest looked up from reference TRBV28 and TRBJ1-6, is DVKVTQSSRYLVKRTGEKVFLECVQDMDHENMFWYRQDPGLGLRLIYFSYDVKMKEKGDIPEGYSVSREKKERFSLILESASTNQTSMYLCASSLREVVSPLHFGNGTRLTVT.

This clone came up once. The chain carries TRBV9 and TRBJ2-2, with 10 bases aligning to TRBD1. The CDR3 length is 14 residues. V gave up 3 bases and J gave up 7 bases; unmatched junction bases: 3. The V gene's germline CDR1 is SGDLS and CDR2 YYNGEE. CDR3 amino acids: CASSATGGIGELFF. CDR3 sequence (DNA): TGTGCCAGCAGCGCGACAGGGGGCATCGGGGAGCTGTTTTTT. The whole variable domain, remainder taken from reference TRBV9 and TRBJ2-2, is DSGVTQTPKHLITATGQRVTLRCSPRSGDLSVYWYQQSLDQGLQFLIQYYNGEERAKGNILERFSAQQFPDLHSELNLSSLELGDSALYFCASSATGGIGELFFGEGSRLTVL.

This rearrangement joins TRBV6-5 to TRBJ2-4; 8 nucleotides agree with TRBD2. Germline CDR1 is MNHEY and CDR2 is SVGAGI. This CDR3 has 16 amino acids. The V and J ends lost 0 bases and 1 base, in that order; junction bases with no gene match: 2. The CDR3 here is CASSYSRGAAKNIQYF. As DNA, the CDR3 is TGTGCCAGCAGTTACTCGCGGGGGGCGGCCAAAAACATTCAGTACTTC.

The rearrangement uses TRBV6-5 and TRBJ2-1; D unresolved. Trimming cost V 8 bases and J 1 base, with 3 bases left between them. The CDR3 runs to 11 residues. The germline V gene has CDR1 MNHEY and CDR2 SVGAGI. The CDR3 sequence is CASRSYNEQFF. DNA of the CDR3: TGTGCCAGCCGTTCCTACAATGAGCAGTTCTTC.

This clone was detected only a few times. The chain has TRBV5-5 and TRBJ1-1; D might be TRBD1 (6 bases). CDR3 size: 13 residues. The ends were cut back, 0 bases at V and 6 bases at J, with 9 bases in the middle. Germline values: CDR1 SGHKS, CDR2 YYEKEE (reference sequence). The CDR3 nucleotides read TGTGCCAGCAGCTTGGGGCCAGGGGCTGAAGCTTTCTTT. This translates into CASSLGPGAEAFF.

This clone turned up a few times. Here the CDR3 DNA reads TGTGCCAGCAGCGTTAGTACCGGTAGTTATACGCAGTATTTT. Its protein product is CASSVSTGSYTQYF. This chain links TRBV9 with TRBJ2-3; D remains ambiguous. The CDR3 totals 14 residues. The germline V gene has CDR1 SGDLS and CDR2 YYNGEE. V was cut by 2 bases and J by 7 bases, with 14 bases left in between.

The V gene is TRBV9, the J gene TRBJ2-3, with D perhaps TRBD1 (6 bases). The V and J ends lost 0 bases and 4 bases respectively, with 15 bases between them. Per germline, CDR1 SGDLS and CDR2 YYNGEE. The CDR3 runs to 16 residues. The CDR3 bases are TGTGCCAGCAGCGTAGATGTCGCCGAGGGGGCAGATACGCAGTATTTT. This sequence encodes CASSVDVAEGADTQYF.

This chain joins TRBV19 and TRBJ2-3; TRBD2 is a possible D gene (6 bases). The CDR3 is made up of 16 amino acids. The V end lost 10 bases, the J end lost 0 bases, and 20 bases lay between the germline ends. Germline CDR1 is LNHDA and CDR2 is SQIVND (reference sequence). CDR3 coding DNA: TGTGCCACCCGGGACTCCCTCGTTAGTAGCACAGATACGCAGTATTTT. It specifies CATRDSLVSSTDTQYF.

In regard to this clone: A junction end diverges from the germline sequence, so it may reflect a read error. The V and J genes are TRBV3-1 (or the pseudogene TRBV3-2) and TRBJ2-7; 9 bases line up with TRBD1. The CDR3 runs to 12 residues. Germline CDR1 reads LGHDT; CDR2 reads YNNKEL (reference sequence). The CDR3 bases are TGTGCCAGCAGCCATCGGGACAGGGCAACGCACTTC. Translated, it gives CASSHRDRATHF.

The rearrangement uses TRBV5-1 and TRBJ2-5; the match to TRBD2 covers 12 bases. CDR1 and CDR2 from the germline V gene are SGHRS and YFSETQ. The junction had 7 bases not matched to a gene; V was cut back by 2 bases and J by 5 bases. The CDR3 length is 16 residues. CDR3 amino acids: CASSFRLAGAGETQYF. The CDR3 coding sequence is TGCGCCAGCAGCTTTCGACTAGCGGGAGCGGGGGAGACCCAGTACTTC.

The chain recombines TRBV9 with TRBJ2-7, with 7 bases fitting TRBD1. CDR3 length: 16 amino acids. Germline V lookup: CDR1 SGDLS, CDR2 YYNGEE. The V gene end was trimmed by 0 bases and the J gene end by 0 bases; junction bases not matched to a gene: 6. Here the CDR3 DNA reads TGTGCCAGCAGCGTAGAGGCACAGGGGAGCTCCTACGAGCAGTACTTC. Translated: CASSVEAQGSSYEQYF.

Many counts were recorded for this clone. This chain links TRBV28 with TRBJ2-7; tentatively, D is TRBD2 (6 bases). Between the trimmed V and J ends, which lost 5 bases and 8 bases, there was a span of 19 bases. Germline-derived CDR1 and CDR2 are MDHEN and SYDVKM. The CDR3 sequence is 14 residues long. This chain's CDR3 is CASSPPSRGAQQYF. CDR3 coding DNA: TGTGCCAGCAGTCCTCCGAGTCGCGGGGCTCAGCAGTACTTC.

This clone has only one observation. The V and J genes are TRBV19 and TRBJ2-7; the D gene is possibly TRBD2 (5 bases). Trimming stripped 2 bases from V and 5 bases from J, with 10 bases between. This CDR3 is 13 amino acids long. CDR1 LNHDA and CDR2 SQIVND come from the germline V gene (reference sequence). This CDR3 reads CASSINEGDEQYF. As DNA, the CDR3 is TGTGCCAGTAGTATAAACGAGGGCGACGAGCAGTACTTC.

The genes are TRBV4-2 and TRBJ2-2, with D possibly matching TRBD1 (6 bases). Germline V gene lookup returns CDR1 LGHNA and CDR2 YNFKEQ. This CDR3 contains 18 residues. V lost 1 base, J lost 4 bases, and 19 bases lay in between. The CDR3 DNA is TGTGCCAGCAGCCAAGTCGTCTCTCATTCAGGGGTCACCGGGGAGCTGTTTTTT. Its protein is CASSQVVSHSGVTGELFF.

This clone was seen just once. This rearrangement joins TRBV10-3 to TRBJ1-2; 11 bases fit TRBD1. Germline CDR1 and CDR2: ENHRY and SYGVKD. The CDR3 contains 13 residues. V shed 6 bases and J 8 bases; nucleotides not matched to a gene: 5. Here the CDR3 reads CAIRGQGGDGYTF. The CDR3 nucleotides are TGTGCCATCAGGGGACAGGGGGGAGACGGCTACACCTTC.

The rearrangement uses TRBV24-1 and TRBJ1-5, with a possible D match to TRBD1 (5 bases). Germline V lookup: CDR1 KGHDR, CDR2 SFDVKD. V dropped 3 bases and J dropped 0 bases, with 17 bases sitting between them. CDR3 length equals 18 residues. The CDR3 region is CATSDRGLDGYSNQPQHF. The CDR3 region has the DNA TGTGCCACCAGTGATAGGGGACTCGACGGTTATAGCAATCAGCCCCAGCATTTT.

In this sample, this clone turned up a few times. Other nucleotide sequences in the sample specify the same CDR3. The chain links TRBV30 to TRBJ2-2; D ambiguous. The CDR3 runs to 12 residues. Trimming removed 4 bases at V and 3 bases at J, with 6 bases between. Germline CDR1 is GTSNPN and CDR2 is SVGIG (reference sequence). CDR3 amino acids: CAWTGYTGELFF. Here the CDR3 DNA reads TGTGCCTGGACTGGCTACACCGGGGAGCTGTTTTTT.

This sequence joins TRBV6-5 and TRBJ1-6; 9 nucleotides match TRBD1. The CDR3 totals 13 residues. V shed 7 bases, J shed 10 bases, and the junction held 5 bases outside the gene matches. Germline assignment: CDR1 MNHEY and CDR2 SVGAGI. CDR3 amino acids: CASKGQGGSPLHF. CDR3 bases: TGTGCCAGCAAGGGACAGGGCGGGTCACCCCTCCACTTT.

This chain uses TRBV4-1 with TRBJ1-5, with no clear D. This CDR3 contains 17 residues. The germline V gene encodes CDR1 MGHRA and CDR2 YSYEKL. V was clipped by 2 bases and J by 1 base, with 15 bases between them. CDR3 nucleotides: TGCGCCAGCAGCCAACTTCACGGGGTCGGAAGCAATCAGCCCCAGCATTTT. This codes for CASSQLHGVGSNQPQHF.

The chain employs TRBV19 and TRBJ2-2, with D possibly matching TRBD2 (6 bases). Trimming cost V 4 bases and J 4 bases, with 10 bases left between them. Germline values: CDR1 LNHDA, CDR2 SQIVND (reference sequence). The CDR3 has 14 residues. The CDR3, as DNA: TGTGCCAGTAGTACAGGGACTTTCACCGGGGAGCTGTTTTTT. It yields the protein CASSTGTFTGELFF.

V gene TRBV3-1 (or the pseudogene TRBV3-2) combines with J gene TRBJ2-3; 7 bases match TRBD2. The CDR3 is made up of 12 amino acids. Germline V gene sequence: CDR1 LGHDT, CDR2 YNNKEL (reference sequence). Unmatched junction bases numbered 2, after V lost 4 bases and J lost 7 bases. This CDR3 reads CASSLGGNTQYF. CDR3 DNA: TGTGCCAGCAGCCTCGGGGGGAATACGCAGTATTTT.

The genes are TRBV30 and TRBJ2-5; 15 nucleotides line up with TRBD2. The V and J ends lost 1 base and 0 bases, in that order; junction bases with no gene match: 6. The CDR3 has 18 amino acids. The germline V gene has CDR1 GTSNPN and CDR2 SVGIG (reference sequence). The CDR3 sequence is CAWSAGLAGGRYQETQYF. The CDR3 DNA reads as TGTGCCTGGAGTGCGGGACTAGCGGGGGGACGGTACCAAGAGACCCAGTACTTC.

This chain uses TRBV18 with TRBJ2-5; maybe TRBD2 (6 bases). V shed 4 bases and J shed 5 bases, with 17 bases lying between them. Germline V gene data show CDR1 as KGHSH and CDR2 as LQKENI. The CDR3 is 15 residues long. The CDR3 DNA follows: TGTGCCAGCTCACGGGCCGTACAACGGGGGGAGACCCAGTACTTC. Its translation is CASSRAVQRGETQYF.

V and J are TRBV6-6 and TRBJ2-7; a weak D match, TRBD1 (6 bases). The germline V gene encodes CDR1 MNHNY and CDR2 SVGAGI (reference sequence). V was clipped by 4 bases and J by 5 bases, with 9 bases between them. CDR3 size: 12 residues. CDR3 loop: CASSSSGDEQYF. For the CDR3, the DNA is TGTGCCAGCAGTTCCTCAGGGGACGAGCAGTACTTC.